Shown below are 32 T cell receptor beta chains from a single sample sequenced in a study of early T cells in non-severe SARS-CoV-2 infection. TCRdb ran MiXCR on the 5' RACE reads and lists one entry per CDR3 protein. This sample has tens of thousands of distinct CDR3 sequences, with about an eighth found just once. Material: whole blood. The source of these receptors is an adult who was a healthcare worker with PCR-confirmed SARS-CoV-2 infection or an uninfected control (not recorded which).

This clonotype has ten or more counts. The chain employs TRBV7-6 and TRBJ2-7; D uncertain. In germline, CDR1 is SGHVS, CDR2 FNYEAQ. The CDR3 runs to 15 residues. V was clipped by 5 bases and J by 2 bases, with 16 bases between them. CDR3 region: CASSRRGTAPYEQYF. DNA for the CDR3: TGTGCCAGCAGCCGACGAGGTACGGCCCCCTACGAGCAGTACTTC. Based on the CDR3 plus reference TRBV7-6 and TRBJ2-7, the full variable domain is GAGVSQSPRYKVTKRGQDVALRCDPISGHVSLYWYRQALGQGPEFLTYFNYEAQQDKSGLPNDRFSAERPEGSISTLTIQRTEQRDSAMYRCASSRRGTAPYEQYFGPGTRLTVT.

This clonotype was observed a few times. The J gene is TRBJ1-2, the V gene TRBV7-8; 7 nucleotides match TRBD1. Trimming removed 1 base from V and 2 bases from J; junction bases left unmatched: 4. The CDR3 totals 15 residues. Germline values: CDR1 SGHVS, CDR2 FQNEAQ. The CDR3 here is CASSLEGTVNYGYTF. DNA of the CDR3: TGTGCCAGCAGCTTAGAAGGGACAGTAAACTATGGCTACACCTTC.

The rearrangement links TRBV5-1 to TRBJ1-6; unclear D gene. The CDR3 sequence is 14 residues long. Germline assignment: CDR1 SGHRS and CDR2 YFSETQ. Trimming cost V 1 base and J 10 bases, with 12 bases left between them. CDR3 region: CASSLLFSSSPLHF. DNA for the CDR3: TGCGCCAGCAGCTTGTTGTTCAGTTCGTCACCCCTCCACTTT. The whole variable domain, filled in from reference TRBV5-1 and TRBJ1-6, reads KAGVTQTPRYLIKTRGQQVTLSCSPISGHRSVSWYQQTPGQGLQFLFEYFSETQRNKGNFPGRFSGRQFSNSRSEMNVSTLELGDSALYLCASSLLFSSSPLHFGNGTRLTVT.

This clonotype was detected only a few times. This chain uses TRBV7-8 with TRBJ1-4; 11 positions match TRBD1. V shed 5 bases, J shed 11 bases, and the junction held 10 bases outside the gene matches. The CDR3 is made up of 15 amino acids. In germline, CDR1 is SGHVS, CDR2 FQNEAQ. CDR3 amino acids: CASSPAGTGGSKLFF. As DNA, the CDR3 is TGTGCCAGCAGCCCAGCGGGGACAGGGGGATCCAAACTGTTTTTT.

This clonotype was detected ten times or more. The rearrangement links TRBV23-1 to TRBJ2-1, with TRBD1 identical over 11 bases. TRBV23-1 carries the ORF label, with uncertain function. Germline trimming cut 0 bases from V and 6 bases from J; bases unmatched to any gene: 7. The CDR3 sequence is 17 residues long. As DNA, the CDR3 is TGCGCCAGCAGTCAATCGGGACAGGGGGTTTGTCCCAATGAGCAGTTCTTC. Its protein is CASSQSGQGVCPNEQFF.

At least ten counts were recorded for this clonotype. The rearrangement joins TRBV4-1 to TRBJ2-7, with D maybe TRBD2 (7 bases). The CDR3 totals 17 residues. Trimming stripped 0 bases from V and 0 bases from J, with 15 bases between. Germline CDR1 is MGHRA and CDR2 is YSYEKL. The CDR3 nucleotides read TGCGCCAGCAGCCAAGATCGGGGGCGGGGGAGCTCCTACGAGCAGTACTTC. Translating gives CASSQDRGRGSSYEQYF.

This clonotype has only a few counts. The chain links TRBV11-2 to TRBJ2-1, with TRBD2 as a possible D gene (5 bases). The V end was cut by 0 bases, the J end by 3 bases, with 21 bases between. This CDR3 spans 19 amino acids. In germline, CDR1 is SGHAT, CDR2 FQNNGV. The CDR3 nucleotides are TGTGCCAGCAGCTTAGATTTTCGGGGTTCGTGGCAGGACTACAATGAGCAGTTCTTC. Its translation is CASSLDFRGSWQDYNEQFF.

This clonotype was observed at least ten times. This chain connects TRBV7-6 to TRBJ1-1; D is perhaps TRBD1 (5 bases). The CDR3 is made up of 14 amino acids. Germline assignment: CDR1 SGHVS and CDR2 FNYEAQ. V lost 2 bases, J lost 5 bases, and 12 bases lay in between. Here the CDR3 reads CASSLKVSGTEAFF. For the CDR3, the DNA is TGTGCCAGCAGCTTAAAAGTCTCAGGGACTGAAGCTTTCTTT.

This clonotype was seen a handful of times. The chain links TRBV9 to TRBJ1-1; D gene uncertain. The ends were cut back, 6 bases at V and 3 bases at J, with 15 bases in the middle. Germline CDR1 is SGDLS and CDR2 is YYNGEE. The length of the CDR3 is 14 residues. DNA for the CDR3: TGTGCCAGCACCCCCGGACTGCTGGACACTGAAGCTTTCTTT. Translating gives CASTPGLLDTEAFF.

A single count supports this clonotype. V gene TRBV28 combines with J gene TRBJ1-3; 10 bases agree with TRBD1. Germline V gene lookup returns CDR1 MDHEN and CDR2 SYDVKM. Losses at the gene ends were 6 bases for V and 0 bases for J; bases not matched to a gene: 11. The CDR3 is 18 residues long. The CDR3 protein is CASSQGGTGVNSGNTIYF. CDR3 nucleotides: TGTGCCAGCAGCCAGGGCGGGACAGGGGTTAACTCTGGAAACACCATATATTTT.

The rearrangement uses TRBV6-6 and TRBJ2-1; TRBD2 might be the D (6 bases). Trimming shortened V by 8 bases and J by 4 bases, and 12 bases separated the two germline ends. The germline V gene encodes CDR1 MNHNY and CDR2 SVGAGI (reference sequence). The CDR3 loop spans 13 amino acids. DNA for the CDR3: TGTGCCAGCGGGCGGGACTCTTACAATGAGCAGTTCTTC. This codes for CASGRDSYNEQFF.

This clonotype was counted between two and nine times. The chain combines TRBV12-3 or TRBV12-4 with TRBJ2-6; D ambiguous. This CDR3 is built from 14 residues. V was trimmed by 0 bases and J by 4 bases, leaving 4 bases between them. The CDR3 DNA reads TGTGCCAGCAGTTTAGCCGAAGGGGCCAACGTCCTGACTTTC. Translating it yields CASSLAEGANVLTF.

At least ten counts were recorded for this clonotype. The chain combines TRBV6-6 with TRBJ1-1; D is unresolved. CDR3 size: 13 residues. The ends were cut back, 2 bases at V and 5 bases at J, with 9 bases in the middle. Germline V CDR1 and CDR2: MNHNY, SVGAGI (reference sequence). CDR3 sequence (DNA): TGTGCCAGCAGTTACGGCGCGGGAACTGAAGCTTTCTTT. The encoded protein is CASSYGAGTEAFF.

This clonotype was seen many times. V and J are TRBV18 and TRBJ2-1; TRBD2 matches at 13 bases. V shed 6 bases and J 7 bases; nucleotides not matched to a gene: 12. CDR1 KGHSH and CDR2 LQKENI come from the germline V gene. CDR3 length: 17 residues. Here the CDR3 reads CASSLTSGGPAPNEQFF. CDR3 in DNA: TGTGCCAGCTCTCTGACTAGCGGGGGGCCCGCCCCTAATGAGCAGTTCTTC.

This clonotype was seen a handful of times. This CDR3 reads CSATEGGVAKNIQYF. For the CDR3, the DNA is TGCAGTGCTACCGAGGGGGGAGTAGCCAAAAACATTCAGTACTTC. The rearrangement uses TRBV20-1 and TRBJ2-4; D may correspond to TRBD1 or TRBD2 (6 bases each). Trimming took 4 bases from V and 0 from J, leaving 13 bases between them. The CDR3 runs 15 residues. The germline gives CDR1 DFQATT, CDR2 SNEGSKA (reference sequence).

This clonotype occurred a few times. This chain uses TRBV20-1 with TRBJ1-1; no reliable D call. The V end lost 4 bases, the J end lost 1 base, and 13 bases lay between the germline ends. This CDR3 contains 14 residues. Germline CDR1 is DFQATT and CDR2 is SNEGSKA (reference sequence). DNA of the CDR3: TGCAGTGCTACCACCGGGATTTCGAACACTGAAGCTTTCTTT. Translating it yields CSATTGISNTEAFF.

V usage is TRBV5-4 and J usage is TRBJ1-5; perhaps TRBD1 as D (6 bases). V was trimmed by 4 bases and J by 2 bases, leaving 13 bases between them. There are 15 residues in the CDR3. CDR1 SGHNT and CDR2 YYREEE come from the germline V gene (reference sequence). The CDR3 protein is CASSPGVGGNQPQHF. The DNA for the CDR3 is TGTGCCAGCAGCCCAGGGGTTGGGGGCAATCAGCCCCAGCATTTT.

The chain combines TRBV6-7 with TRBJ1-4; possibly TRBD1 for D (5 bases). TRBV6-7 belongs to the ORF category, with a function that is uncertain. This CDR3 has 15 amino acids. Trimming stripped 4 bases from V and 4 bases from J, with 13 bases between. In nucleotides, the CDR3 is TGTGCCAGCAGTTCCTGGAGGGGCGGTAATGAAAAACTGTTTTTT. It encodes CASSSWRGGNEKLFF.

In its sample, this clonotype was seen many times. The gene calls are TRBV20-1 and TRBJ2-1; 13 bases line up with TRBD2. This CDR3 contains 16 residues. Losses at the gene ends were 6 bases for V and 7 bases for J; bases not matched to a gene: 12. Germline CDR1 is DFQATT and CDR2 is SNEGSKA (reference sequence). CDR3 in DNA: TGCAGTGCCCTCGGAGGACTAGCGGGGGCCTCGAATGAGCAGTTCTTC. It translates to CSALGGLAGASNEQFF.

This clonotype came up a few times. The chain has TRBV6-5 and TRBJ2-5; possibly TRBD2 for D (7 bases). Trimming pared 5 bases from V and 2 bases from J, leaving 15 bases between. The CDR3 covers 15 residues. CDR1 and CDR2 (germline): MNHEY, SVGAGI. CDR3 nucleotides: TGTGCCAGCAGTAAAGGGGGGGCCTTTCAAGAGACCCAGTACTTC. It encodes CASSKGGAFQETQYF.

The chain employs TRBV11-2 and TRBJ2-3, with 8 bases identical to TRBD2. The CDR3 runs 15 residues. Germline V CDR1 and CDR2: SGHAT, FQNNGV. Trimming cost V 1 base and J 5 bases; bases outside gene matches: 5. The DNA of the CDR3 is TGTGCCAGCAGCTTAGCGGGGGGGCATGAAGATACGCAGTATTTT. Translated: CASSLAGGHEDTQYF.

In this sample, this clonotype turned up many times. V gene TRBV5-5 combines with J gene TRBJ2-7, with D possibly matching TRBD1 (5 bases). Germline CDR1 reads SGHKS; CDR2 reads YYEKEE (reference sequence). The CDR3 runs 13 residues. The V gene lost 0 bases and the J gene lost 1 base, with 5 bases spanning the gap. The CDR3 nucleotides are TGTGCCAGCAGCTTGGACAGGTCCTACGAGCAGTACTTC. This gives the protein CASSLDRSYEQYF. The whole variable domain, filled in from reference TRBV5-5 and TRBJ2-7, reads DAGVTQSPTHLIKTRGQQVTLRCSPISGHKSVSWYQQVLGQGPQFIFQYYEKEERGRGNFPDRFSARQFPNYSSELNVNALLLGDSALYLCASSLDRSYEQYFGPGTRLTVT.

The CDR3 reads CASKGANTDTQYF. The CDR3 region has the DNA TGTGCCAGCAAGGGAGCCAACACAGATACGCAGTATTTT. This chain uses TRBV3-1 with TRBJ2-3, with D tentatively TRBD2 (5 bases). Between the trimmed V and J ends, which lost 7 bases and 2 bases, there was a span of 10 bases. In germline, CDR1 is LGHDT, CDR2 YNNKEL (reference sequence). The CDR3 length is 13 residues.

V is TRBV3-1 and J is TRBJ2-3, with 11 bases fitting TRBD2. V was clipped by 3 bases and J by 2 bases; unmatched bases: 4. The CDR3 contains 16 residues. CDR1 LGHDT and CDR2 YNNKEL come from the germline V gene (reference sequence). The CDR3 nucleotides are TGTGCCAGCAGCCACAAACTAGCGGGAGACACAGATACGCAGTATTTT. It translates to CASSHKLAGDTDTQYF.

This clonotype was counted at least ten times. The chain couples TRBV6-6 to TRBJ2-7, with 9 bases matching TRBD2. Germline V gene lookup returns CDR1 MNHNY and CDR2 SVGAGI (reference sequence). The CDR3 runs to 15 residues. The V gene end was trimmed by 0 bases and the J gene end by 2 bases; junction bases not matched to a gene: 2. The CDR3 region is CASSYSTSGAYEQYF. The CDR3 DNA follows: TGTGCCAGCAGTTACTCGACTAGCGGTGCCTACGAGCAGTACTTC.

In its sample, this clonotype was seen many times. The chain has TRBV7-6 and TRBJ1-3; 8 bases fit TRBD1. This CDR3 spans 16 amino acids. Germline V gives CDR1 SGHVS, CDR2 FNYEAQ. J was trimmed by 0 bases and V by 5 bases; bases with no gene match: 6. The DNA of the CDR3 is TGTGCCAGCAGCCCCCGGGACAGGCACTCTGGAAACACCATATATTTT. Its protein is CASSPRDRHSGNTIYF.

The sample holds a few counts of this clonotype. J is TRBJ2-7 and V is TRBV7-9; 9 bases are shared with TRBD1. The CDR3 totals 14 residues. Unmatched junction bases numbered 8, after V lost 6 bases and J lost 5 bases. Germline CDR1 SEHNR, CDR2 FQNEAQ (reference sequence). In DNA form, the CDR3 reads TGTGCCAGCAGACGGACAGGGGAAAGCAACGAGCAGTACTTC. Translating it yields CASRRTGESNEQYF.

This clonotype was recorded at least ten times. The chain carries TRBV3-1 and TRBJ1-2; D uncertain. This CDR3 has 13 residues. Trimming took off 4 bases at V and 8 bases at J, with 14 bases between the two ends. Looked up from germline, CDR1 is LGHDT and CDR2 is YNNKEL (reference sequence). CDR3 region: CASSRRGNGGYTF. The DNA for the CDR3 is TGTGCCAGCAGCCGACGGGGAAATGGGGGCTACACCTTC. Full variable domain (remainder filled in from reference TRBV3-1 and TRBJ1-2): DTAVSQTPKYLVTQMGNDKSIKCEQNLGHDTMYWYKQDSKKFLKIMFSYNNKELIINETVPNRFSPKSPDKAHLNLHINSLELGDSAVYFCASSRRGNGGYTFGSGTRLTVV.

This clonotype was detected only a few times. The rearrangement links TRBV3-1 to TRBJ2-5; maybe TRBD1 (6 bases). The CDR3 contains 15 residues. Germline V gives CDR1 LGHDT, CDR2 YNNKEL (reference sequence). V dropped 5 bases and J dropped 2 bases, with 15 bases sitting between them. The CDR3 sequence: CASSSGLDRQETQYF. The CDR3 region has the DNA TGTGCCAGCAGCTCCGGGCTGGACAGACAAGAGACCCAGTACTTC.

Note on this clonotype: A read error is possible here, since a much larger clone lies one base away. This chain uses TRBV7-9 with TRBJ1-2; 7 bases align to TRBD1. This CDR3 is 15 amino acids long. The germline V gene encodes CDR1 SEHNR and CDR2 FQNEAQ (reference sequence). The CDR3 region has the DNA TGTGCCAGCAACTTAGGGTTGGGACAGACCTATGGCTACACCTTC. As protein: CASNLGLGQTYGYTF. The variable domain in full, with the rest retrieved from reference TRBV7-9 and TRBJ1-2, is DTGVSQNPRHKITKRGQNVTFRCDPISEHNRLYWYRQTLGQGPEFLTYFQNEAQLEKSRLLSDRFSAERPKGSFSTLEIQRTEQGDSAMYLCASNLGLGQTYGYTFGSGTRLTVV.

This chain uses TRBV20-1 with TRBJ2-5; TRBD1 matches at 12 bases. With 5 bases clipped from V and 5 bases from J, the junction kept 6 bases outside the gene matches. Per the germline V gene, CDR1 is DFQATT and CDR2 is SNEGSKA (reference sequence). The CDR3 is 14 amino acids. CDR3 sequence (DNA): TGCAGTGCTGCCCCGGGACAGGGGGCCGAGACCCAGTACTTC. Amino acids: CSAAPGQGAETQYF.

This clonotype has more than one count but fewer than ten. The chain carries TRBV7-9 and TRBJ2-7, with 10 bases identical to TRBD1. J gave up 2 bases and V 7 bases, and 17 bases lay outside the gene matches. Germline assignment: CDR1 SEHNR and CDR2 FQNEAQ (reference sequence). The CDR3 contains 18 residues. The CDR3 bases are TGTGCCAGCACCTCACCATTTCCTGGGGGACAGGGGCCCTACGAGCAGTACTTC. This sequence encodes CASTSPFPGGQGPYEQYF.